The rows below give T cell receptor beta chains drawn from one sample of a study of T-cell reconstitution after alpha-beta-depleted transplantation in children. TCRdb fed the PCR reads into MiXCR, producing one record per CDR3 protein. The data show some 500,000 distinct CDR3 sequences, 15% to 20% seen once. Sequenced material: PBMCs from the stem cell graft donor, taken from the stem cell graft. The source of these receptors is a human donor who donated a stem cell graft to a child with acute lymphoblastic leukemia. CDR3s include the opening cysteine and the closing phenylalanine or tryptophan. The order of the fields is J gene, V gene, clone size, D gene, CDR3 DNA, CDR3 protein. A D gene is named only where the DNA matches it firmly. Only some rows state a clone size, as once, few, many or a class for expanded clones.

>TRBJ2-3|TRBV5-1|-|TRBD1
TGCGCCAGCAGCCCTCAACCGGGACAGGCCACAGATACGCAGTATTTT
CASSPQPGQATDTQYF
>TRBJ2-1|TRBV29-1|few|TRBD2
TGCAGCGCCCCGGCGGGTAGCGGGAAGTATTCCTACAATGAGCAGTTCTTC
CSAPAGSGKYSYNEQFF
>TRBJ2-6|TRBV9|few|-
TGTGCCAGCAGCGGACACTCTGGGGCCAACGTCCTGACTTTC
CASSGHSGANVLTF
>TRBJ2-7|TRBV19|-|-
TGTGCCAGTAGTATTGCAGGGGCTACCTACGAGCAGTACTTC
CASSIAGATYEQYF
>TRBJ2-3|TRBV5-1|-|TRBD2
TGCGCCAGCAGCTTGGGACTAGCGGGACGAGTTGGCGGATCAGATACGCAGTATTTT
CASSLGLAGRVGGSDTQYF
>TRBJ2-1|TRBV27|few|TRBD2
TGTGCCAGCAGAGCCATAGGGAGGGTAGCGGGAGTCAATGAGCAGTTCTTC
CASRAIGRVAGVNEQFF
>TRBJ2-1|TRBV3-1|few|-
TGTGCCAGCAGCCATGAGGTAGGGGCCTACAATGAGCAGTTCTTC
CASSHEVGAYNEQFF
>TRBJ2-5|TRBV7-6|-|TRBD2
TGTGCCAGCAGCTTAACCCCTAGCGGTCAAGAGACCCAGTACTTC
CASSLTPSGQETQYF
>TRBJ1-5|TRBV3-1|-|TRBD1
TGTGCCAGCAGCCAAGATAGGGACAGTGCTAATCAGCCCCAGCATTTT
CASSQDRDSANQPQHF
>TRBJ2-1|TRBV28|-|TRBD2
TGTGCCAGCAGTACCTTCCGGGAGGAGGGTCGGGATGAGCAGTTCTTC
CASSTFREEGRDEQFF
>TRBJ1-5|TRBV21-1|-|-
TGTGCCAGCAGCAACTCGCGACAGGTCTTT
CASSNSRQVF
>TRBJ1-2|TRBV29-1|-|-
TGCAGCGTTGGGGTCAGGCAGACCTCGGGAGGCTACACCTTC
CSVGVRQTSGGYTF
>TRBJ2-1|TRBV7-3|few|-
TGTGCCAGCAGCTTACTAGCTAAGGCCCTTAACGAGCCTGAGCAGTTCTTC
CASSLLAKALNEPEQFF
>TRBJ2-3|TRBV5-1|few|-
TGCGCCAGCCTGAGGGAATTCAGCACAGATACGCAGTATTTT
CASLREFSTDTQYF
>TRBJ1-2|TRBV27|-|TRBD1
TGTGCCAGCAGTGATTACGCCGGGGGGACAGGGGGACGATATGGCTACACCTTC
CASSDYAGGTGGRYGYTF
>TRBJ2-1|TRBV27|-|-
TGTGCCAGCAGTTTATCGGCGCAACCACCGTACAATGAGCAGTTCTTC
CASSLSAQPPYNEQFF
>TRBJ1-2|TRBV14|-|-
TGTGCCAGCAGCCAAGAAGACGGGACGTTGAACTATGGCTACACCTTC
CASSQEDGTLNYGYTF
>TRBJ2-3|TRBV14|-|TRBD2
TGTGCCAGCAGCCAAGAAGAGGTCCTAGCGGGACCCTTAGACACAGATACGCAGTATTTT
CASSQEEVLAGPLDTDTQYF
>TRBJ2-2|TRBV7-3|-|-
TGTGCCAGCAGCTCCGACGCGGTCGCCACCGGGGAGCTGTTTTTT
CASSSDAVATGELFF
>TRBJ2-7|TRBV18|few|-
TGTGCCAGCTCCACCACTCCTCCGGGACACAGAGCCTACGAGCAGTACTTC
CASSTTPPGHRAYEQYF
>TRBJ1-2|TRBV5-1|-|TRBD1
TGCGCCAGCAGCGCAGGACAGGGTATGAGTGGCTACACCTTC
CASSAGQGMSGYTF
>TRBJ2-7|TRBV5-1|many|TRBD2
TGCGCCAGCAGCTTGGGACTAGCGGAGACGTACGAGCAGTACTTC
CASSLGLAETYEQYF
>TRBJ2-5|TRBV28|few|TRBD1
TGTGCCAGCAGCCTAAGGACCTGGACAGGGAAAGAGACCCAGTACTTC
CASSLRTWTGKETQYF
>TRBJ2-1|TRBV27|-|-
TGTGCCAGCACAGGGTTTAATGAGCAGTTCTTC
CASTGFNEQFF
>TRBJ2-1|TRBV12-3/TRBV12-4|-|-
TGTGCCAGCAGTTTAATACAGGTATCCTACAATGAGCAGTTCTTC
CASSLIQVSYNEQFF
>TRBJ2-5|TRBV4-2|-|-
TGTGCCAGCGGCCCCGGTCGCTTCTGCGGCCAAGAGACCCAGTACTTC
CASGPGRFCGQETQYF
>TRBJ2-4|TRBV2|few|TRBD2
TGTGCCAGCAGTGAAGGGCGGGAGTTGGTCAAAAACATTCAGTACTTC
CASSEGRELVKNIQYF
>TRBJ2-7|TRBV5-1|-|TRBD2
TGCGCCAGCGGATCCGGGACTAGCGGGAGTGGCGAGCAGTACTTC
CASGSGTSGSGEQYF
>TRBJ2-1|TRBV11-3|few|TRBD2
TGTGCCAGCAGCTTAACTCTAGCGGTCTACAATGAGCAGTTCTTC
CASSLTLAVYNEQFF
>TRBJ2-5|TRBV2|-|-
TGTGCCACCGCCTATGTGGGGCCCCGAGAGACCCAGTACTTC
CATAYVGPRETQYF
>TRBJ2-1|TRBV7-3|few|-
TGTGCCAGCAGCTCTATGCCCGGGAGCTTCGGGAATGAGCAGTTCTTC
CASSSMPGSFGNEQFF